The sequence of this T cell receptor beta chain was determined in a study of T-cell memory formation after mild COVID-19. Study conclusions and caveats: CD4/CD8 balance characterized clones contracting day 15 to 85, and CD4+ skew characterized later expanders.

TCRdb reprocessed the 5' RACE reads via MiXCR and lists one record per CDR3 protein. The sample includes approximately 580,000 distinct CDR3 sequences, roughly 22% of them seen just once. This clonotype was counted at least ten times. Its matching antigen is unknown. V lost 7 bases and J lost 4; bases outside the gene matches: 3. The CDR3 has 12 residues. Germline CDR1 SQVTM, CDR2 ANQGSEA. This TCR derives from an adult woman who had mild COVID-19 (a few samples of this study predate the infection). Cell type and time point are not known. Sequencing was performed on PBMCs or a T cell subset sorted from them (not recorded which). This chain links TRBV29-1 with TRBJ2-3, with 9 bases identical to TRBD2. CDR3 sequence: CSAIAGADTQYF. The CDR3 bases are TGCAGCGCAATAGCGGGAGCAGATACGCAGTATTTT.